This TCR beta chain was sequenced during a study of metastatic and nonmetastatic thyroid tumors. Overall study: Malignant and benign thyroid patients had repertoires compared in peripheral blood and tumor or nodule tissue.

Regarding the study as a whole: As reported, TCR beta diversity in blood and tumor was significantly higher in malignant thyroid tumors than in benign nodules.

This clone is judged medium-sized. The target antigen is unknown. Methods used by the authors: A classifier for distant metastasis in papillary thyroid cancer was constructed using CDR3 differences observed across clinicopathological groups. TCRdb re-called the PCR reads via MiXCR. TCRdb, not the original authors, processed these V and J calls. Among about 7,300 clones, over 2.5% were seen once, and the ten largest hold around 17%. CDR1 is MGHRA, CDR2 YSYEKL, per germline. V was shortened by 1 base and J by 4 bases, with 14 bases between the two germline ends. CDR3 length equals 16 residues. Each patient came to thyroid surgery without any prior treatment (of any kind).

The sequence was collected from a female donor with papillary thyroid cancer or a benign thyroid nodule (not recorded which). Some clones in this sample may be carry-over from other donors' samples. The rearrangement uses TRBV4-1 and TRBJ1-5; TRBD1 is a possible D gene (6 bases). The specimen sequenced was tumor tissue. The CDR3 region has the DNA TGCGCCAGCAGCCAAGTCTCCGGGGGCCCTAATCAGCCCCAGCATTTT. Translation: CASSQVSGGPNQPQHF.